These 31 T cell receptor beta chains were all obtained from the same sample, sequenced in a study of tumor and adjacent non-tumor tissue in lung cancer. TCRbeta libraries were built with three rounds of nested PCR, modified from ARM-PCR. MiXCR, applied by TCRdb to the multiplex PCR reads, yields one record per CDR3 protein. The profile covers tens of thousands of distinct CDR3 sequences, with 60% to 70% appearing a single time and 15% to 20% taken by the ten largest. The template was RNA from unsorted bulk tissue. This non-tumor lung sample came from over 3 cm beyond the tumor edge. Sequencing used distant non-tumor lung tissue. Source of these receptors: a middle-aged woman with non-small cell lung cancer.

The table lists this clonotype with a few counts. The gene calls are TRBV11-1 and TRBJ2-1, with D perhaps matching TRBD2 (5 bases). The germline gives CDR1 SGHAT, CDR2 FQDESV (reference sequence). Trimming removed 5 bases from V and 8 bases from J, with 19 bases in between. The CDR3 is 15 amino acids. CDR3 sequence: CASSVSERVLDEQFF. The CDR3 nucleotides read TGTGCCAGCAGCGTTAGCGAGAGGGTTTTAGATGAGCAGTTCTTC.

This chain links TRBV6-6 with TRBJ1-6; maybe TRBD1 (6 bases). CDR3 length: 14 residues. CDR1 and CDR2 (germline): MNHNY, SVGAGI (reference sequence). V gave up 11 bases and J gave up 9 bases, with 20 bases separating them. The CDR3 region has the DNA TGTGCCTCCGCCCCGAAGGGACACTCTTCACCCCTCCACTTT. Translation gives CASAPKGHSSPLHF.

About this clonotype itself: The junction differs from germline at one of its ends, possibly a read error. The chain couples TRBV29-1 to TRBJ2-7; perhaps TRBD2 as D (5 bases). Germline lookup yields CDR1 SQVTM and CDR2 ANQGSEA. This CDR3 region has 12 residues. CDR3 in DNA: TGCAGCGCTGAAAGAGGGTCGCAACTGAAGTACTTC. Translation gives CSAERGSQLKYF.

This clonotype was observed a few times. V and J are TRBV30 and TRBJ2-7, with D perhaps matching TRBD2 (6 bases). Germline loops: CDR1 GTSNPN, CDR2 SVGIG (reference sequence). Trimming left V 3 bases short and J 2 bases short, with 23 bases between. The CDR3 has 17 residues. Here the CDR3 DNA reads TGTGCCTGGAGCCTCCAGCCTTTACGGGGGAAGACCTACGAGCAGTACTTC. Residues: CAWSLQPLRGKTYEQYF.

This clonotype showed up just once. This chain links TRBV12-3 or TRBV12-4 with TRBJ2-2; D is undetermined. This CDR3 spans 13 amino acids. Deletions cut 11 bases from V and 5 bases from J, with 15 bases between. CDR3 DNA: TGTGCCGGCAATCGGCCAGCGACCGGGGAGCTGTTTTTT. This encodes CAGNRPATGELFF.

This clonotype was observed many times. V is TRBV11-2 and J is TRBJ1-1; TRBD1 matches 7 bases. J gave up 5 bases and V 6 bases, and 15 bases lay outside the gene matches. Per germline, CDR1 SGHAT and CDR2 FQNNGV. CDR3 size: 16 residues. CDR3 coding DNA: TGTGCCAGCAGACTTACCCACAGGGGCGAGGGTACTGAAGCTTTCTTT. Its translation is CASRLTHRGEGTEAFF.

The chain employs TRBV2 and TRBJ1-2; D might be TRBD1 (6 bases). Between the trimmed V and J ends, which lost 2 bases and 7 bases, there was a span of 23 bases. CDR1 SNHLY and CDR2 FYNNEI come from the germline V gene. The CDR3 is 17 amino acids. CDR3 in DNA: TGTGCCAGCAGTGAATCCCCCTGCAAATTACCGGGGGCTGGCTACACCTTC. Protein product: CASSESPCKLPGAGYTF. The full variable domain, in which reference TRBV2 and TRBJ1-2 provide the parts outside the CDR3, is EPEVTQTPSHQVTQMGQEVILRCVPISNHLYFYWYRQILGQKVEFLVSFYNNEISEKSEIFDDQFSVERPDGSNFTLKIRSTKLEDSAMYFCASSESPCKLPGAGYTFGSGTRLTVV.

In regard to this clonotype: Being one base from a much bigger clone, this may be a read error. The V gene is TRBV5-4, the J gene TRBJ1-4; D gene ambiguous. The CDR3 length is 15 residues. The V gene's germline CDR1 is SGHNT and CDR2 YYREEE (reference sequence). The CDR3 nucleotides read TGTGCCTGCAGCTCGGATCTCCTGGATAATGAAAAACTGTTTTTT. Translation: CACSSDLLDNEKLFF.

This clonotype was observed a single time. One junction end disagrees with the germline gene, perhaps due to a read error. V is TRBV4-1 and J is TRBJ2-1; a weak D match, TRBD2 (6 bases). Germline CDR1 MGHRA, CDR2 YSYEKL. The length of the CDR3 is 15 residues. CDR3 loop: CTSRMGRGTYNEQFF. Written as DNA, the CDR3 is TGCACCAGCAGAATGGGGCGGGGAACCTATAATGAGCAATTCTTC.

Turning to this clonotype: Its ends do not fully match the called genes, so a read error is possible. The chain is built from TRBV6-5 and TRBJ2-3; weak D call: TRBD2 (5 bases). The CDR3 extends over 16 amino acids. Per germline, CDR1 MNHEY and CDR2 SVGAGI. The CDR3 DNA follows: TGCGTCAGCAGTTACTGGGCAGGCACCGGGGCAGATACGCAGTATTTT. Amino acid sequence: CVSSYWAGTGADTQYF.

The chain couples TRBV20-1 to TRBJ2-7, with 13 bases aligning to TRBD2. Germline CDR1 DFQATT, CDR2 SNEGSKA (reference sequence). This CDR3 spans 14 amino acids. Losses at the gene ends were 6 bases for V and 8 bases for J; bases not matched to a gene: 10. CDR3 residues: CSALRTSGSRKQYF. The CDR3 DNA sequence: TGCAGTGCCCTTCGGACTAGCGGGAGTAGGAAGCAGTACTTC.

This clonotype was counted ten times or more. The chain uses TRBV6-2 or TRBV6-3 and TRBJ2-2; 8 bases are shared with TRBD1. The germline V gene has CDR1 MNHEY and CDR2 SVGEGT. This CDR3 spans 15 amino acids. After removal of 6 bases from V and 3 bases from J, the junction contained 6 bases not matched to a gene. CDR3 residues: CASRLLDRDTGELFF. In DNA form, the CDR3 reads TGTGCCAGCAGACTCTTGGACAGGGACACCGGGGAGCTGTTTTTT.

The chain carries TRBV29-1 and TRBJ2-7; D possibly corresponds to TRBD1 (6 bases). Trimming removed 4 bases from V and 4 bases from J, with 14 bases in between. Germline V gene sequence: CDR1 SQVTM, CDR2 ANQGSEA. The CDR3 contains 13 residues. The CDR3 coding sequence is TGCAGCGTTGCCAGACAGGAGCGTTACGAGCAGTACTTC. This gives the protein CSVARQERYEQYF.

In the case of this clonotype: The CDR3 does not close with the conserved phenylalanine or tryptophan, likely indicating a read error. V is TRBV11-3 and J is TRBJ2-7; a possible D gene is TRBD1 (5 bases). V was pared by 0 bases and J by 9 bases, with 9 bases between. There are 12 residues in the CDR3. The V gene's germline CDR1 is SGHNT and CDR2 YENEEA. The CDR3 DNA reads TGTGCCAGCAGCTTAGAAAGGGGCGGGCAGTACTCT. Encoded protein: CASSLERGGQYS.

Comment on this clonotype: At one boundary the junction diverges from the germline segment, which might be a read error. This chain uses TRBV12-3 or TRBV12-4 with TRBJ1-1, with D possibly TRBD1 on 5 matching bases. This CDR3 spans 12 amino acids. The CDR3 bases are TGTGCCAACAGTTTTCAGGGACCTGAAGCTTTCTTT. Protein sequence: CANSFQGPEAFF.

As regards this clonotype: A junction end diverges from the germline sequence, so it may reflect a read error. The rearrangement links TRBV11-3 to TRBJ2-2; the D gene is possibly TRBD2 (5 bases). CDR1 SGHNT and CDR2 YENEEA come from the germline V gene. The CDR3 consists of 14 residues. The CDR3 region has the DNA TGTACCAGCGGTGTGAGCGCGAACACCGGGGAGCTGTTTTTT. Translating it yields CTSGVSANTGELFF.

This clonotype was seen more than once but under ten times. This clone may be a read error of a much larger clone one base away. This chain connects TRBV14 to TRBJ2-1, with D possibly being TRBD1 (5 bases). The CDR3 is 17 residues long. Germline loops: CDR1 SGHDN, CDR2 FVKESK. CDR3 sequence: CASSQVGVPSSYNEQLF. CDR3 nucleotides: TGTGCCAGCAGCCAAGTAGGGGTCCCAAGCTCCTACAATGAGCAGCTCTTC.

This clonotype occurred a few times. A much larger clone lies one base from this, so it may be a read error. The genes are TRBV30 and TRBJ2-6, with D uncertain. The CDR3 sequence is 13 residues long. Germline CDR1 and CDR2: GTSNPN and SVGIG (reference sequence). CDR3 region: CTWASSGANVLTF. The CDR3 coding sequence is TGTACCTGGGCCTCCTCTGGGGCCAACGTCCTGACTTTC. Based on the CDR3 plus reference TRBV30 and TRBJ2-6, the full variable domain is SQTIHQWPATLVQPVGSPLSLECTVEGTSNPNLYWYRQAAGRGLQLLFYSVGIGQISSEVPQNLSASRPQDRQFILSSKKLLLSDSGFYLCTWASSGANVLTFGAGSRLTVL.

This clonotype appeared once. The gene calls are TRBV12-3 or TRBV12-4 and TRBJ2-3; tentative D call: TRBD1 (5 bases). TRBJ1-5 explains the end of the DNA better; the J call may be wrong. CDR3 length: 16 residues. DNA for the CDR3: TGTGCCAGCAGTCCCCGGGACGGGACTATCACAGATACGCAGCATTTT. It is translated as CASSPRDGTITDTQHF.

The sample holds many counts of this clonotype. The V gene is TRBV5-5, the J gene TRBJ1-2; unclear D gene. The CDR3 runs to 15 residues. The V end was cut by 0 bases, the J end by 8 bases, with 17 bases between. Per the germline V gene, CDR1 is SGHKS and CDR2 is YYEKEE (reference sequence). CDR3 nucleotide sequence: TGTGCCAGCAGCTTGGAATCGGGGAAGGCCCGCGGCTACACCTTC. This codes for CASSLESGKARGYTF.

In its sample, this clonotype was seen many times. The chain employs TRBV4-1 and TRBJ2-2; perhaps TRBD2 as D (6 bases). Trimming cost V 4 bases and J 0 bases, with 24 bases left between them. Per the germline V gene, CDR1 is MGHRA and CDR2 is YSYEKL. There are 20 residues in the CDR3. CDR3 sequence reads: CASSRWMPIKRAPNTGELFF. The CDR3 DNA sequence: TGCGCCAGCAGCCGCTGGATGCCCATAAAGCGGGCACCGAACACCGGGGAGCTGTTTTTT.

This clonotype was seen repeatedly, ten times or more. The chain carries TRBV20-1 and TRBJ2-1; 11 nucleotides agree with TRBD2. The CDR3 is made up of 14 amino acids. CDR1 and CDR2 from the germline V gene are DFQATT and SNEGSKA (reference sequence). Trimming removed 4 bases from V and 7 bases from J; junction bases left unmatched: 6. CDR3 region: CSATTSGRRNEQFF. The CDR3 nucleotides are TGCAGTGCTACAACTAGCGGGAGAAGGAATGAGCAGTTCTTC.

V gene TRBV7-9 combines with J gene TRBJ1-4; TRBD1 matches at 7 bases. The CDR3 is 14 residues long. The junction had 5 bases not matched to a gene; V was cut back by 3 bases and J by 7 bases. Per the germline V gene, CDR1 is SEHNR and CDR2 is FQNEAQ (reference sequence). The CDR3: CASSLPRDSEKLFF. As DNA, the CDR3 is TGTGCCAGCAGCTTGCCCAGGGACAGTGAAAAACTGTTTTTT.

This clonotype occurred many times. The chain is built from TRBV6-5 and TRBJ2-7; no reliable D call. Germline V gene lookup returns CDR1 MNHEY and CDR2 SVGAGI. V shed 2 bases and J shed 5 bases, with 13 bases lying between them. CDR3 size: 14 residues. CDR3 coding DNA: TGTGCCAGCAGTTACAGGGCTAGGTTCGACGAGCAGTACTTC. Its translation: CASSYRARFDEQYF.

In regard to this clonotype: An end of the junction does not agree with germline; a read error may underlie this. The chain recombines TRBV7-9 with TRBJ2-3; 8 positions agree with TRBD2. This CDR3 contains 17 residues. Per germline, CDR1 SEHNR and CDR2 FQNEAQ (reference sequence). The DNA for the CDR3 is TGTACCAGCAGCGGCCCGGGACTAGGAGGGCTCACAGATATGCAGTATTTT. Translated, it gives CTSSGPGLGGLTDMQYF.

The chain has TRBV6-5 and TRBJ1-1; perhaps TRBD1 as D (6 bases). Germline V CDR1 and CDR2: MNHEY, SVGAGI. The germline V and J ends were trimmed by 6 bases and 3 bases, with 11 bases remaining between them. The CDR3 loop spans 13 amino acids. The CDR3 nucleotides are TGTGCCAGCAGCCGTAGGGGGTACACTGAAGCTTTCTTT. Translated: CASSRRGYTEAFF.

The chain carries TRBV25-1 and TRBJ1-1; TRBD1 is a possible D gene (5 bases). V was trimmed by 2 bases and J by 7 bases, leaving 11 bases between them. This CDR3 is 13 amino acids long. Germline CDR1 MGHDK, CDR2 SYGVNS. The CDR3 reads CASSEVAGREAFF. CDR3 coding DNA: TGTGCCAGCAGTGAAGTGGCAGGGCGTGAAGCTTTCTTT.

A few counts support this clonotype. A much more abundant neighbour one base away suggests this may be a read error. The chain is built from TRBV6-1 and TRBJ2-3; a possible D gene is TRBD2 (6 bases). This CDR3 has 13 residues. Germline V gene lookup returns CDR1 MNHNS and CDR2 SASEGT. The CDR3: CVSGGVNTDTQYF. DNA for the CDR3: TGTGTCAGCGGCGGGGTCAACACAGATACGCAGTATTTT.

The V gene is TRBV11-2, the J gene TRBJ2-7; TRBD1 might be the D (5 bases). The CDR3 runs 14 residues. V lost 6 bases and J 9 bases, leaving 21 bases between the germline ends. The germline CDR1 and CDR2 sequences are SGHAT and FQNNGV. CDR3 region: CASRNTGVSYRQYF. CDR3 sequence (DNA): TGTGCCAGCAGAAATACAGGCGTTTCCTACAGGCAGTACTTC.

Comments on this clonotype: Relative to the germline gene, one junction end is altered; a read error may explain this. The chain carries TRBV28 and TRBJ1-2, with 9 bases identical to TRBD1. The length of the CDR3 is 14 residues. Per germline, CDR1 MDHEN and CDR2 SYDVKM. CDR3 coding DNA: TGTGCCTGCAGGGGACAGGGCCAAATCGGAGGCTACACCTTC. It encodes CACRGQGQIGGYTF.

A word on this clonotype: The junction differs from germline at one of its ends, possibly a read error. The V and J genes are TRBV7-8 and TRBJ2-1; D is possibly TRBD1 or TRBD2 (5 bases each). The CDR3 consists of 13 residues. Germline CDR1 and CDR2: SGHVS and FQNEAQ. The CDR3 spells CGSSSMGTREQFF. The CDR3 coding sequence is TGTGGCAGCAGCTCGATGGGGACGCGGGAGCAGTTCTTC.